Listed below are T cell receptor beta chains from one sample, sequenced in a study of Tregs in tolerant kidney transplant recipients. TCRdb keeps only in-frame clones here, not all; method: immunoSEQ multiplex PCR. This sample has 90,000 or so clones, with 85% to 95% found just once. The sample comprised CD8+ T cells from blood. Source of these receptors: a human donor in good health. Each CDR3 is given with its conserved first and last residue. A D gene is named only where the DNA matches it firmly. The size of a clone is reported for some rows only, either as once, few or many, or as a class for expanded clones.

>TRBJ2-2|TRBV2|.|.
TGTGCCAGCAAGGTCAGGGAGCTGTTTTTT
CASKVRELFF
>TRBJ2-7|TRBV4-1|.|.
TGCGCCAGCAGCCCCGCTGGTGGCAACGAGCAGTACTTC
CASSPAGGNEQYF
>TRBJ2-7|TRBV13|.|TRBD1
TGTGCCAGCAGTGCTCCTCCTCCGGGACAGGCGCACTACGAGCAGTACTTC
CASSAPPPGQAHYEQYF
>TRBJ2-1|TRBV11-2|.|.
TGTGCCAGCAGCTTGGGGGATAGCCCCCCACGGGAGCAGTTCTTC
CASSLGDSPPREQFF
>TRBJ2-7|TRBV19|once|TRBD2
TGTGCCAGTAGTACACTAGCGGGGGGTTTCGACGAGCAGTACTTC
CASSTLAGGFDEQYF
>TRBJ2-1|TRBV6-1|.|TRBD2
TGTGCCAGCAGGGCCGGGACTAGCGGAAACAATGAGCAGTTCTTC
CASRAGTSGNNEQFF
>TRBJ1-2|TRBV6-6|.|.
TGTGCCAGCAGTTACTCGGCCGCTAACTATGGCTACACCTTC
CASSYSAANYGYTF
>TRBJ1-2|TRBV11-2|.|.
TGTGCCAGCGCCCGTCAACTTGCTGGCGACGGCTACACCTTC
CASARQLAGDGYTF
>TRBJ2-7|TRBV11-2|.|.
TGTGCCAGCAGCTTATCGACTCGACAGGGAGGCTACGAGCAGTACTTC
CASSLSTRQGGYEQYF
>TRBJ2-5|TRBV2|.|.
TGTGCCAGCAATCACCCGTACCAAGAGACCCAGTACTTC
CASNHPYQETQYF
>TRBJ1-3|TRBV7-3|.|TRBD1
TGTGCCAGCAGCTCAAGTGGGACAGGGAGAGGAAACACCATATATTTT
CASSSSGTGRGNTIYF
>TRBJ2-2|TRBV6-5|.|.
TGTGCCAGCAGTTACTCGATGGGCACGAACACCGGGGAGCTGTTTTTT
CASSYSMGTNTGELFF
>TRBJ2-7|TRBV10-3|.|.
TGTGCCATCAGTGAGGAGACGACAGGCACCTACGAGCAGTACTTC
CAISEETTGTYEQYF
>TRBJ2-3|TRBV7-6|.|TRBD1
TGTGCCAGCAGTCAACCCCGGGACAGGCCGAGCACAGATACGCAGTATTTT
CASSQPRDRPSTDTQYF
>TRBJ1-2|TRBV29-1|once|.
TGCAGCGGGGACTTAGGGGGGCCGGAAGGCTACACCTTC
CSGDLGGPEGYTF